This entry is about one T cell receptor beta chain. Original analysis: Estimates of nucleated cell counts were drawn from the amplification of reference gene primers. The data were produced by immunoSEQ multiplex PCR, yet TCRdb's version contains in-frame clones alone and is incomplete. Clone size and the V and J calls come from that table; the DNA yielded D and trimming. Of roughly 230,000 clones listed, over 90% are singletons. This CDR3 is built from 17 residues. The ends lost 0 bases at V and 9 bases at J; junction bases unmatched: 9. Germline CDR1 SGHTA, CDR2 FQGTGA. Seattle patients were enrolled during active infection and followed longitudinally. The data were obtained in a study of blood T cell repertoires in COVID-19.

Sequencing was done on a sample of peripheral blood. This clonotype was obtained from a man aged 30-40 years with COVID-19, enrolled during active disease. This chain connects TRBV7-3 to TRBJ2-1, with 12 bases matching TRBD2. The CDR3 loop reads CASSLTLRLAGDAEQFF. The CDR3 DNA follows: TGTGCCAGCAGCTTAACACTAAGACTAGCGGGGGATGCTGAGCAGTTCTTC.